This passage covers 8 T cell receptor beta chains from one sample sequenced in a study of control samples from healthy donors and cancer patients. Repertoires were generated with immunoSEQ multiplex PCR, while TCRdb's copy carries only in-frame clones and drops some. The data contain about 130,000 clones, around nine tenths of them singletons. Sequenced material: blood. The receptor source for this set is a man between 45 and 60 years old in good health.

The chain recombines TRBV5-6 with TRBJ2-7, with D possibly matching TRBD2 (5 bases). V gave up 2 bases and J gave up 3 bases, with 15 bases separating them. CDR3 length: 15 residues. Germline CDR1 reads SGHDT; CDR2 reads YYEEEE. The CDR3: CASSFPGLANYEQYF. Written as DNA, the CDR3 is TGTGCCAGCAGCTTTCCCGGCCTAGCAAACTACGAGCAGTACTTC.

This sequence joins TRBV7-9 and TRBJ1-1; D gene uncertain. V shed 5 bases and J shed 5 bases, with 9 bases lying between them. This CDR3 has 12 amino acids. Germline assignment: CDR1 SEHNR and CDR2 FQNEAQ (reference sequence). CDR3 in amino acids: CASSLRGTEAFF. Written as DNA, the CDR3 is TGTGCCAGCAGCCTCCGGGGTACTGAAGCTTTCTTT.

The chain uses TRBV9 and TRBJ2-1; 7 positions agree with TRBD2. There are 17 residues in the CDR3. J lost 3 bases, V lost 3 bases, and 12 bases had no gene match. CDR1 SGDLS and CDR2 YYNGEE come from the germline V gene. CDR3 protein: CASSATQGLPRYNEQFF. CDR3 nucleotide sequence: TGTGCCAGCAGCGCCACTCAGGGACTACCTCGCTACAATGAGCAGTTCTTC.

The chain links TRBV2 to TRBJ2-7; weak D call: TRBD2 (5 bases). The germline gives CDR1 SNHLY, CDR2 FYNNEI. The length of the CDR3 is 13 residues. Trimming removed 8 bases from V and 3 bases from J, with 14 bases in between. The CDR3 is CASRGAGRYEQYF. The CDR3 nucleotides are TGTGCCAGCCGGGGTGCAGGTCGCTACGAGCAGTACTTC.

V is TRBV5-6 and J is TRBJ1-6; no definite D call. Trimming removed 3 bases from V and 7 bases from J, with 5 bases in between. This CDR3 has 12 residues. Germline V CDR1 and CDR2: SGHDT, YYEEEE. The CDR3 is CASSYGNSPLHF. CDR3 nucleotides: TGTGCCAGCAGCTACGGGAATTCACCCCTCCACTTT.

This chain links TRBV11-3 with TRBJ1-5; D ambiguous. The V and J ends lost 4 bases and 2 bases respectively, with 18 bases between them. The CDR3 length is 17 residues. Looked up from germline, CDR1 is SGHNT and CDR2 is YENEEA. The CDR3 protein is CASSSHVRGKGNQPQHF. The CDR3 DNA is TGTGCCAGCAGCTCCCACGTCCGGGGTAAGGGCAATCAGCCCCAGCATTTT.

This chain links TRBV28 with TRBJ1-2, with TRBD1 matching 10 bases. J gave up 9 bases and V 2 bases, and 6 bases lay outside the gene matches. The CDR3 is 14 residues long. Germline CDR1 reads MDHEN; CDR2 reads SYDVKM. The CDR3 sequence: CASSLDRGRLSYTF. In DNA, the CDR3 is TGTGCCAGCAGTTTAGACAGGGGGCGGTTAAGCTACACCTTC.

This chain joins TRBV3-1 (or the pseudogene TRBV3-2) and TRBJ1-2; D uncertain. Trimming cost V 4 bases and J 3 bases, with 9 bases left between them. CDR3 size: 13 residues. Germline-derived CDR1 and CDR2 are LGHDT and YNNKEL (reference sequence). CDR3 sequence reads: CASSPREDYGYTF. In DNA, the CDR3 is TGTGCCAGCAGCCCGAGGGAGGACTATGGCTACACCTTC.